The 28 T cell receptor beta chains reported below all come from one sample, sequenced in a study of shared clonotypes between healthy human individuals. CD45RO-negative, CCR7-positively selected cells formed the naive CD8 fraction, excluding terminally differentiated effector memory CD45RA+ cells. The table came from immunoSEQ multiplex PCR; TCRdb's copy has only in-frame clones and leaves some out. The sample has approximately 2,000,000 clones; about 94% are singletons. The sample consisted of naive CD8+ T cells from PBMCs. The source of these receptors is a man younger than 35 in good health. Some clones in this sample may be carry-over from other donors' samples.

The J gene is TRBJ1-1, the V gene TRBV19, with TRBD1 as a possible D gene (6 bases). This CDR3 spans 18 amino acids. The germline V and J ends were trimmed by 5 bases and 3 bases, with 25 bases remaining between them. Germline CDR1 reads LNHDA; CDR2 reads SQIVND (reference sequence). Here the CDR3 reads CASSYSTSGAPGYTEAFF. The CDR3 region has the DNA TGTGCCAGTAGTTACTCTACATCAGGGGCGCCAGGCTACACTGAAGCTTTCTTT.

CDR3 protein: CASSPGTVRPRGEQYF. CDR3 in DNA: TGCGCCAGCAGCCCGGGAACGGTGCGCCCACGGGGCGAGCAGTACTTC. This chain uses TRBV4-1 with TRBJ2-7; D might be TRBD2 (5 bases). The germline gives CDR1 MGHRA, CDR2 YSYEKL. Trimming took 4 bases from V and 6 from J, leaving 22 bases between them. This CDR3 contains 16 residues.

This chain joins TRBV7-9 and TRBJ2-7; 9 bases are a match to TRBD1. The CDR3 consists of 15 residues. Germline V lookup: CDR1 SEHNR, CDR2 FQNEAQ (reference sequence). The V and J ends lost 4 bases and 3 bases, in that order; junction bases with no gene match: 7. CDR3 sequence (DNA): TGTGCCAGCAGCTCCTCCGGGACAGGGAGCTACGAGCAGTACTTC. Its translation is CASSSSGTGSYEQYF.

The chain recombines TRBV7-9 with TRBJ2-7; D unclear. Looked up from germline, CDR1 is SEHNR and CDR2 is FQNEAQ (reference sequence). This CDR3 spans 14 amino acids. The V end was cut by 5 bases, the J end by 2 bases, with 13 bases between. The CDR3 DNA sequence: TGTGCCAGCAGCCCGCCCGTGGAGACCTACGAGCAGTACTTC. Translation: CASSPPVETYEQYF.

The chain uses TRBV19 and TRBJ1-5; TRBD1 is a possible D gene (6 bases). The CDR3 length is 17 residues. The V end was cut by 5 bases, the J end by 9 bases, with 26 bases between. CDR1 LNHDA and CDR2 SQIVND come from the germline V gene (reference sequence). CDR3 sequence reads: CASSGQGTTVFRGPQHF. As DNA, the CDR3 is TGTGCCAGTAGTGGGCAGGGGACCACCGTTTTCAGGGGGCCCCAGCATTTT.

The chain has TRBV27 and TRBJ1-2, with 11 bases identical to TRBD1. Germline lookup yields CDR1 MNHEY and CDR2 SMNVEV (reference sequence). V lost 4 bases to trimming and J lost 8 bases; unmatched junction nucleotides: 9. This CDR3 comprises 15 residues. The chain's CDR3 is CASSWGQGGSEGYTF. DNA of the CDR3: TGTGCCAGCAGTTGGGGACAGGGGGGGTCGGAGGGCTACACCTTC.

The table lists this clone with a count of one. This sequence joins TRBV9 and TRBJ2-1; the D gene is possibly TRBD2 (6 bases). This CDR3 is built from 15 residues. Trimming shortened V by 4 bases and J by 12 bases, and 23 bases separated the two germline ends. Germline V lookup: CDR1 SGDLS, CDR2 YYNGEE. The CDR3: CASSPRDFAFGGQFF. CDR3 nucleotides: TGTGCCAGCAGCCCACGGGACTTTGCCTTCGGGGGGCAGTTCTTC.

Points on this clone: Different DNA sequences within this sample yield the same CDR3. The chain recombines TRBV4-2 with TRBJ2-7; no reliable D call. V was shortened by 1 base and J by 5 bases, with 9 bases between the two germline ends. CDR3 size: 13 residues. Germline CDR1 and CDR2: LGHNA and YNFKEQ. The CDR3 sequence is CASSQGAGHEQYF. CDR3 DNA: TGTGCCAGCAGCCAAGGAGCCGGACACGAGCAGTACTTC.

J is TRBJ2-7 and V is TRBV4-2; D is possibly TRBD2 (5 bases). The CDR3 is made up of 13 amino acids. Germline loops: CDR1 LGHNA, CDR2 YNFKEQ. The V end lost 3 bases, the J end lost 3 bases, and 9 bases lay between the germline ends. Here the CDR3 reads CASSHGLNYEQYF. DNA for the CDR3: TGTGCCAGCAGCCACGGACTGAACTACGAGCAGTACTTC.

This clone was seen a handful of times. The chain is built from TRBV9 and TRBJ1-1; tentatively, D is TRBD1 (6 bases). The germline V and J ends were trimmed by 0 bases and 3 bases, with 12 bases remaining between them. Germline CDR1 reads SGDLS; CDR2 reads YYNGEE. The CDR3 consists of 15 residues. Here the CDR3 reads CASSVGGKGDTEAFF. In DNA, the CDR3 is TGTGCCAGCAGCGTAGGGGGAAAGGGGGACACTGAAGCTTTCTTT.

This chain connects TRBV19 to TRBJ1-2, with a weak D call TRBD1 (5 bases). This CDR3 region has 15 residues. Trimming removed 3 bases at V and 0 bases at J, with 11 bases between. Germline values: CDR1 LNHDA, CDR2 SQIVND (reference sequence). CDR3 sequence: CASSMSRDANYGYTF. In DNA form, the CDR3 reads TGTGCCAGTAGTATGAGTAGGGACGCTAACTATGGCTACACCTTC.

The chain carries TRBV6-1 and TRBJ2-1; 8 bases fit TRBD1. This CDR3 contains 13 residues. Per the germline V gene, CDR1 is MNHNS and CDR2 is SASEGT. V gave up 6 bases and J gave up 8 bases; unmatched junction bases: 6. The CDR3 DNA reads TGTGCCAGCAGCGGGACAGGTTTGTATGAGCAGTTCTTC. Translating it yields CASSGTGLYEQFF.

The chain carries TRBV4-1 and TRBJ2-7, with D possibly being TRBD1 or TRBD2 (6 bases each). The CDR3 length is 14 residues. V lost 2 bases to trimming and J lost 6 bases, with 14 bases between them. The germline CDR1 and CDR2 sequences are MGHRA and YSYEKL. CDR3 protein: CASSQSIRGVEQYF. As DNA, the CDR3 is TGCGCCAGCAGCCAATCCATTAGGGGGGTCGAGCAGTACTTC.

J is TRBJ1-1 and V is TRBV4-3, with 8 bases aligning to TRBD1. V lost 4 bases, J lost 3 bases, and 4 bases stayed unmatched. The CDR3 has 14 residues. Germline CDR1 is LGHNA and CDR2 is YSLEER. CDR3 DNA sequence: TGCGCCAGCAGCCGGACAGGGACTTACACTGAAGCTTTCTTT. It is translated as CASSRTGTYTEAFF.

This clone was counted once. The chain joins TRBV11-2 to TRBJ2-1; D gene unclear. Germline V gene lookup returns CDR1 SGHAT and CDR2 FQNNGV. The CDR3 contains 13 residues. V dropped 4 bases and J dropped 9 bases, with 13 bases sitting between them. CDR3 region: CASSYQDPFEQFF. As DNA, the CDR3 is TGTGCCAGCAGCTACCAGGACCCATTTGAGCAGTTCTTC.

This clone has only one observation. This chain connects TRBV5-4 to TRBJ2-2; 9 bases agree with TRBD1. CDR1 SGHNT and CDR2 YYREEE come from the germline V gene (reference sequence). Trimming removed 4 bases from V and 2 bases from J; junction bases left unmatched: 6. There are 16 residues in the CDR3. The CDR3 DNA sequence: TGTGCCAGCAGCCTCACAGGGGGCCTAAACACCGGGGAGCTGTTTTTT. Protein: CASSLTGGLNTGELFF.

This clone was recorded once. The chain is built from TRBV30 and TRBJ2-7; D remains unclear. The CDR3 covers 12 residues. V lost 0 bases to trimming and J lost 3 bases, with 6 bases between them. CDR1 is GTSNPN and CDR2 is SVGIG in the germline V gene (reference sequence). CDR3: CAWSVKGYEQYF. The CDR3 region has the DNA TGTGCCTGGAGTGTTAAGGGCTACGAGCAGTACTTC.

The chain couples TRBV4-2 to TRBJ2-7, with 10 bases identical to TRBD2. The CDR3 is made up of 19 amino acids. The ends lost 0 bases at V and 0 bases at J; junction bases unmatched: 11. Germline V gives CDR1 LGHNA, CDR2 YNFKEQ. CDR3 nucleotides: TGTGCCAGCAGCCAAGATGTGCTAGCGGGAGAATCCCCCTCCTACGAGCAGTACTTC. Translation gives CASSQDVLAGESPSYEQYF.

This chain connects TRBV19 to TRBJ2-5; maybe TRBD2 (6 bases). CDR3 length: 15 residues. The V gene's germline CDR1 is LNHDA and CDR2 SQIVND (reference sequence). V was cut by 5 bases and J by 5 bases, with 18 bases left in between. The CDR3 DNA reads TGTGCCAGTAGTGCGGGGAAGGTCCTAGGGGAGACCCAGTACTTC. This codes for CASSAGKVLGETQYF.

On this clone itself: Different DNA sequences within this sample yield the same CDR3. The rearrangement links TRBV13 to TRBJ2-1; TRBD2 matches 9 bases. Germline trimming cut 0 bases from V and 4 bases from J; bases unmatched to any gene: 1. There are 15 residues in the CDR3. CDR1 is PRHDT, CDR2 FYEKMQ, per germline (reference sequence). The CDR3 sequence: CASSLGTSGYNEQFF. The CDR3 DNA reads TGTGCCAGCAGCTTAGGGACTAGCGGATACAATGAGCAGTTCTTC.

The chain couples TRBV9 to TRBJ2-7; maybe TRBD2 (5 bases). Germline V lookup: CDR1 SGDLS, CDR2 YYNGEE. With 4 bases removed from V and 6 bases from J, the gap between germline ends came to 14 bases. CDR3 length: 13 amino acids. The CDR3: CASSTRTGSEQYF. CDR3 in DNA: TGTGCCAGCAGCACCCGGACTGGTAGCGAGCAGTACTTC.

This chain uses TRBV6-1 with TRBJ1-5; 7 nucleotides match TRBD1. The trim removed 7 bases at V and 3 bases at J, leaving 9 bases unmatched. CDR1 is MNHNS and CDR2 is SASEGT in the germline V gene. The CDR3 covers 15 residues. The CDR3 spells CASTYRGSINQPQHF. For the CDR3, the DNA is TGTGCCAGCACCTACAGGGGTTCTATCAATCAGCCCCAGCATTTT.

This rearrangement joins TRBV19 to TRBJ1-4, with D perhaps matching TRBD1 (6 bases). CDR3 length: 13 residues. The V end was cut by 6 bases, the J end by 3 bases, with 8 bases between. Germline V gene data show CDR1 as LNHDA and CDR2 as SQIVND (reference sequence). The CDR3 loop is CASRDRPNEKLFF. The CDR3 DNA follows: TGTGCCAGTAGGGACAGACCTAATGAAAAACTGTTTTTT.

The chain employs TRBV4-1 and TRBJ2-2; 12 bases line up with TRBD2. V dropped 4 bases and J dropped 7; count of bases not matched to a gene: 4. The germline gives CDR1 MGHRA, CDR2 YSYEKL. The CDR3 consists of 15 residues. CDR3 amino acids: CASSPTSGSLGELFF. CDR3 in DNA: TGCGCCAGCAGCCCGACTAGCGGGAGTCTCGGGGAGCTGTTTTTT.

The CDR3 DNA reads as TGCGCCAGCAGCCAAGCGGTTGGTAATTACAATGAGCAGTTCTTC. This gives the protein CASSQAVGNYNEQFF. This chain joins TRBV4-1 and TRBJ2-1, with D unresolved. The CDR3 extends over 15 amino acids. Germline CDR1 reads MGHRA; CDR2 reads YSYEKL. V was pared by 1 base and J by 4 bases, with 11 bases between.

The DNA of the CDR3 is TGTGCCAGCAGTTCGTGGACAGGGATTGATCAGCCCCAGCATTTT. It encodes CASSSWTGIDQPQHF. The rearrangement uses TRBV28 and TRBJ1-5; 8 bases are a match to TRBD1. Germline V gene lookup returns CDR1 MDHEN and CDR2 SYDVKM. The CDR3 loop spans 15 amino acids. The junction had 7 bases not matched to a gene; V was cut back by 4 bases and J by 5 bases.

The rearrangement uses TRBV27 and TRBJ1-1; 7 bases line up with TRBD1. The trim removed 1 base at V and 5 bases at J, leaving 4 bases unmatched. The CDR3 extends over 14 amino acids. Germline-derived CDR1 and CDR2 are MNHEY and SMNVEV (reference sequence). The CDR3 DNA reads TGTGCCAGCAGTTTATTCCCGGGACAGACTGAAGCTTTCTTT. This encodes CASSLFPGQTEAFF.

The chain has TRBV28 and TRBJ1-2; TRBD1 matches 7 bases. V was clipped by 1 base and J by 4 bases; unmatched bases: 12. The V gene's germline CDR1 is MDHEN and CDR2 SYDVKM. The CDR3 is 17 residues long. The CDR3 sequence: CASSLSLTDRRLYGYTF. The CDR3 coding sequence is TGTGCCAGCAGTTTATCCCTGACGGACAGGAGGCTCTATGGCTACACCTTC.